Included here is one TCR beta chain sequence, with context. Antigen specificity is unknown. This record belongs to a study of cytomegalovirus exposure and HLA in healthy donors. Study context: Among the approximately 400 genotyped donors, around 81% were placed in the Caucasian-associated ancestry cluster.

Overall study findings and caveats: Across all donors, roughly uniform sequencing depth was an assumption of the presence/absence analyses. Equally common other TCR beta chains were less clonally expanded than HLA-associated ones, a later analysis found.

The PCR employed 60 Vbeta primers together with 13 Jbeta primers. Sequencing was performed with immunoSEQ multiplex PCR; in TCRdb, only in-frame clones are kept and a portion is missing. The sample holds 130,000 to 150,000 clones, 78% seen once. The CDR3 runs to 16 residues. Germline V gene lookup returns CDR1 SGHRS and CDR2 YFSETQ. With 5 bases removed from V and 5 bases from J, the gap between germline ends came to 20 bases. The sequence came from a woman between 18 and 29 years old in good health and CMV-seropositive. The sequenced sample was PBMCs. The V call is TRBV5-1, the J call TRBJ2-1; perhaps TRBD2 as D (7 bases). The CDR3 coding sequence is TGCGCCAGCAGTCAGGGGAGGGGACCGACAAACAATGAGCAGTTCTTC. Its translation is CASSQGRGPTNNEQFF.